This T cell receptor (beta chain) is drawn from a study of graft-versus-host responses after intestinal transplantation. Study-level background: Recipients obtained multivisceral, liver-intestinal, or isolated intestinal transplants. Anti-thymocyte globulin induction, then tacrolimus and steroids for about 3 years, went to all recipients.

Broader study findings: Declines in HvG clones occurring early post-transplant were associated with peak circulating GvH clone levels. Those patients showing graft-donor T cell macrochimerism displayed high graft-versus-host to host-versus-graft clonal ratios in allografts.

The repertoire was sequenced with immunoSEQ multiplex PCR; TCRdb's copy has only in-frame clones and lacks some. The table lists about 120,000 clones, approximately 95% of them singletons. This CDR3 is 14 amino acids long. Germline assignment: CDR1 GTSNPN and CDR2 SVGIG (reference sequence). V was cut by 5 bases and J by 0 bases, with 14 bases left in between. Note on this clone: Its antigen remains unidentified.

The sequence derives from a human donor who received an intestinal transplant. Source: unstimulated CD4+ T cells sorted from spleen or lymph node cells, taken before intestinal transplant. The chain is built from TRBV30 and TRBJ2-7; D is perhaps TRBD1 (5 bases). The CDR3 spells CAWASRQGSYEQYF. The CDR3 DNA sequence: TGTGCCTGGGCCTCAAGGCAGGGCTCCTACGAGCAGTACTTC.